These 18 T cell receptor beta chains came from one sample sequenced in a study of blood T cells in healthy people across ages. The authors ran a second PCR of roughly 6 to 12 cycles using a sample-barcoded 5' primer and a J-beta primer mix. One entry per CDR3 protein, called by TCRdb with MiXCR from the 5' RACE reads. The sample contains 1 million to 1.2 million distinct CDR3 sequences, less than 45% of which appear only once. Sequenced input: blood. The source is a man aged 18 to 30 in good health.

The CDR3 DNA sequence: TGTGCCAGCAGCTTAGGGAATCCGGGACAGGGGAACACTGAAGCTTTCTTT. This codes for CASSLGNPGQGNTEAFF. The chain links TRBV7-9 to TRBJ1-1; 9 bases are a match to TRBD1. The CDR3 spans 17 residues. Per germline, CDR1 SEHNR and CDR2 FQNEAQ (reference sequence). The junction had 7 bases not matched to a gene; V was cut back by 1 base and J by 1 base.

This clonotype showed up many times. The chain couples TRBV7-2 to TRBJ2-3; 9 nucleotides align to TRBD2. CDR3 length equals 16 residues. The V and J ends lost 3 bases and 1 base, in that order; junction bases with no gene match: 5. Germline assignment: CDR1 SGHTA and CDR2 FQGNSA. CDR3 DNA sequence: TGTGCCAGCAGCTTGCAAGCTAGCGGGGGCACAGATACGCAGTATTTT. Protein sequence: CASSLQASGGTDTQYF.

The rearrangement joins TRBV10-3 to TRBJ1-6, with D possibly TRBD1 on 5 matching bases. Germline V gene sequence: CDR1 ENHRY, CDR2 SYGVKD. The CDR3 length is 20 residues. Trimming cost V 4 bases and J 0 bases, with 22 bases left between them. The CDR3 region is CAISAVYGGQYNSYNSPLHF. CDR3 bases: TGTGCCATCAGTGCAGTTTACGGGGGTCAGTATAACTCCTATAATTCACCCCTCCACTTT.

This clonotype has only a few counts. This chain links TRBV20-1 with TRBJ1-1; TRBD1 aligns across 7 bases. Germline V gene sequence: CDR1 DFQATT, CDR2 SNEGSKA (reference sequence). The V segment lost 6 bases and the J segment 0 bases; nucleotides outside the gene matches: 7. This CDR3 has 14 residues. The CDR3 sequence is CSAVPDRMNTEAFF. The CDR3 nucleotides are TGCAGTGCCGTCCCGGACAGGATGAACACTGAAGCTTTCTTT.

The chain couples TRBV4-1 to TRBJ2-3, with 8 bases lining up with TRBD2. V lost 2 bases to trimming and J lost 9 bases; unmatched junction nucleotides: 10. CDR1 is MGHRA and CDR2 is YSYEKL in the germline V gene. The CDR3 is 15 residues long. The CDR3 DNA reads TGCGCCAGCAGCCAACTGGTAGCGGGGAAGTTCACGCAGTATTTT. It codes for CASSQLVAGKFTQYF.

The V and J genes are TRBV20-1 and TRBJ2-2; D is perhaps TRBD1 or TRBD2 (6 bases each). There are 15 residues in the CDR3. Germline V lookup: CDR1 DFQATT, CDR2 SNEGSKA (reference sequence). Trimming removed 1 base from V and 4 bases from J, with 13 bases in between. The CDR3 sequence: CSARAGASFTGELFF. The CDR3 DNA reads as TGCAGTGCTAGAGCGGGGGCGTCATTCACCGGGGAGCTGTTTTTT.

This clonotype was counted between two and nine times. The rearrangement joins TRBV5-1 to TRBJ1-1; the D is unclear. Trimming stripped 3 bases from V and 2 bases from J, with 11 bases between. Germline-derived CDR1 and CDR2 are SGHRS and YFSETQ. The CDR3 runs 14 residues. The CDR3 protein is CASSSDVGNTEAFF. CDR3 nucleotides: TGCGCCAGCAGCTCGGACGTGGGCAACACTGAAGCTTTCTTT.

CDR3 amino acids: CASRGAGELSEQFF. The CDR3 DNA reads TGTGCCAGCAGGGGGGCAGGGGAGTTGAGTGAGCAGTTCTTC. The chain joins TRBV25-1 to TRBJ2-1, with D perhaps matching TRBD1 (6 bases). Germline V lookup: CDR1 MGHDK, CDR2 SYGVNS. The V gene lost 6 bases and the J gene lost 9 bases, with 18 bases spanning the gap. This CDR3 region has 14 residues.

This clonotype was counted between two and nine times. The chain joins TRBV14 to TRBJ2-5; 10 positions match TRBD2. The CDR3 totals 17 residues. Trimming cost V 0 bases and J 2 bases; bases outside gene matches: 6. From germline, CDR1 is SGHDN and CDR2 FVKESK. The CDR3 DNA reads as TGTGCCAGCAGCCAAGATGTGGGACTAGCGACACAAGAGACCCAGTACTTC. Protein: CASSQDVGLATQETQYF.

In its sample, this clonotype was seen many times. The V call is TRBV4-3, the J call TRBJ2-3, with D maybe TRBD1 (6 bases). V was pared by 2 bases and J by 5 bases, with 8 bases between. This CDR3 is built from 13 residues. CDR1 is LGHNA and CDR2 is YSLEER in the germline V gene. This chain's CDR3 is CASSQQGRDTQYF. CDR3 DNA sequence: TGCGCCAGCAGCCAACAGGGGAGAGATACGCAGTATTTT.

This clonotype has a handful of counts. The chain uses TRBV20-1 and TRBJ1-5; 7 bases are a match to TRBD1. Germline loops: CDR1 DFQATT, CDR2 SNEGSKA (reference sequence). The CDR3 consists of 14 residues. V lost 5 bases, J lost 7 bases, and 11 bases stayed unmatched. The CDR3 DNA sequence: TGCAGTGCTGTCGACATAGGGGGCTTCCAGCCCCAGCATTTT. This encodes CSAVDIGGFQPQHF.

In this sample, this clonotype turned up a few times. The chain employs TRBV27 and TRBJ1-2; perhaps TRBD1 as D (5 bases). With 2 bases removed from V and 3 bases from J, the gap between germline ends came to 10 bases. The CDR3 is 14 amino acids. CDR1 is MNHEY, CDR2 SMNVEV, per germline (reference sequence). CDR3 coding DNA: TGTGCCAGCAGTTTAGCGGGCAGGGACTATGGCTACACCTTC. Its protein is CASSLAGRDYGYTF.

The V call is TRBV20-1, the J call TRBJ2-3, with 10 bases aligning to TRBD2. V gave up 5 bases and J gave up 4 bases; unmatched junction bases: 12. This CDR3 has 16 residues. The germline gives CDR1 DFQATT, CDR2 SNEGSKA (reference sequence). CDR3 protein: CSALPRTSGRSDTQYF. The CDR3 DNA reads as TGCAGTGCTCTCCCTAGGACTAGCGGCCGTTCAGATACGCAGTATTTT.

V gene TRBV6-6 combines with J gene TRBJ1-2, with 9 nucleotides matching TRBD1. The V gene's germline CDR1 is MNHNY and CDR2 SVGAGI (reference sequence). J was trimmed by 5 bases and V by 5 bases; bases with no gene match: 6. This CDR3 is 14 amino acids long. This CDR3 is CASSHTGGAYGYTF. The CDR3 DNA is TGTGCCAGCAGTCACACAGGGGGCGCATATGGCTACACCTTC.

The chain combines TRBV6-2 or TRBV6-3 with TRBJ2-3; D is uncertain. The germline gives CDR1 MNHEY, CDR2 SVGEGT. V lost 4 bases and J 4 bases, leaving 12 bases between the germline ends. The CDR3 covers 14 residues. The CDR3 protein is CASSFTRNPDTQYF. CDR3 nucleotides: TGTGCCAGCAGTTTTACAAGGAACCCAGATACGCAGTATTTT.

This clonotype has only a few counts. This chain uses TRBV7-2 with TRBJ1-2, with a tentative D call TRBD1 (6 bases). CDR3 length equals 15 residues. V lost 4 bases to trimming and J lost 7 bases, with 19 bases between them. Germline assignment: CDR1 SGHTA and CDR2 FQGNSA. The CDR3 loop is CASSSRTVLYGGYTF. The CDR3 bases are TGTGCCAGCAGCTCCAGGACAGTGCTATACGGTGGCTACACCTTC.

In this sample, this clonotype turned up a few times. The chain combines TRBV6-4 with TRBJ2-3; 9 positions match TRBD1. Per the germline V gene, CDR1 is MRHNA and CDR2 is SNTAGT. The length of the CDR3 is 15 residues. J was trimmed by 2 bases and V by 5 bases; bases with no gene match: 5. CDR3 DNA sequence: TGTGCCAGCAGTATCGGACAGGGGTTCACAGATACGCAGTATTTT. As protein: CASSIGQGFTDTQYF.

The chain employs TRBV6-5 and TRBJ2-2; the D is unclear. This CDR3 spans 14 amino acids. Germline CDR1 reads MNHEY; CDR2 reads SVGAGI. V was clipped by 5 bases and J by 1 base, with 8 bases between them. CDR3: CASSVAENTGELFF. Written as DNA, the CDR3 is TGTGCCAGCAGTGTGGCAGAGAACACCGGGGAGCTGTTTTTT.